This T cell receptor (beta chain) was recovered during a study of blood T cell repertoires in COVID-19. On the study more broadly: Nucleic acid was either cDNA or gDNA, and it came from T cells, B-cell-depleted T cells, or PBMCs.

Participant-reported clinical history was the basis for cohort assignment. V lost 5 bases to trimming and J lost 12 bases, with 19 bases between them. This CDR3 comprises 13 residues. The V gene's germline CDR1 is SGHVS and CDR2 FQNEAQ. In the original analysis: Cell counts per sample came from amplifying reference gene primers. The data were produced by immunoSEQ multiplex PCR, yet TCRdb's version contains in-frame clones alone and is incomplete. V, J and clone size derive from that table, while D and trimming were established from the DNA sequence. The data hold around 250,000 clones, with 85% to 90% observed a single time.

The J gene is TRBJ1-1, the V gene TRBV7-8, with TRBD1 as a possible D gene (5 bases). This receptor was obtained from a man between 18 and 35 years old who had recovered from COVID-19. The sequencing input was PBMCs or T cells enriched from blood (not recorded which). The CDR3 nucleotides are TGTGCCAGCAGCGCAGCACAGGCCGGAGAGACTTTCTTT. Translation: CASSAAQAGETFF.